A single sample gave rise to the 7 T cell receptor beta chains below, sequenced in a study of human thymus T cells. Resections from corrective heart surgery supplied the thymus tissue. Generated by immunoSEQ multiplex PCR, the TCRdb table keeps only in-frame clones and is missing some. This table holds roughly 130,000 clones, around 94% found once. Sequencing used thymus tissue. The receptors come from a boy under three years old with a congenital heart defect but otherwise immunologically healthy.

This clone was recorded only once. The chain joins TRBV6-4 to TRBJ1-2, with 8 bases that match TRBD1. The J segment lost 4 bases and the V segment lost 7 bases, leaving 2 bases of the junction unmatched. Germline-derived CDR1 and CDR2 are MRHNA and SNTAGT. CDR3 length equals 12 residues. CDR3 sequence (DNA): TGTGCCAGCAAAGACAGGGGCTATGGCTACACCTTC. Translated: CASKDRGYGYTF.

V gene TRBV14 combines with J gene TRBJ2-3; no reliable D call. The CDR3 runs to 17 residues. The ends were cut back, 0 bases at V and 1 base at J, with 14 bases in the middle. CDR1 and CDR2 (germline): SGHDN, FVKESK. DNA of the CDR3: TGTGCCAGCAGCCAAGATCAGAAGGGATCGGGCACAGATACGCAGTATTTT. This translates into CASSQDQKGSGTDTQYF.

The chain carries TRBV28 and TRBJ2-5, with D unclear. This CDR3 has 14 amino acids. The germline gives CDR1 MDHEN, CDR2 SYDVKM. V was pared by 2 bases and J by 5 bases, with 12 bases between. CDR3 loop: CASSLRPYQETQYF. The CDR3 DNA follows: TGTGCCAGCAGTTTAAGGCCTTATCAGGAGACCCAGTACTTC.

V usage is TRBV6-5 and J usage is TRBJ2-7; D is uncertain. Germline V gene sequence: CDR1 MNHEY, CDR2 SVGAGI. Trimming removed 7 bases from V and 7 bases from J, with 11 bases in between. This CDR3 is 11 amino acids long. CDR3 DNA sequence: TGTGCCAGCATCTTCCGTGGGGAGCAGTACTTC. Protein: CASIFRGEQYF.

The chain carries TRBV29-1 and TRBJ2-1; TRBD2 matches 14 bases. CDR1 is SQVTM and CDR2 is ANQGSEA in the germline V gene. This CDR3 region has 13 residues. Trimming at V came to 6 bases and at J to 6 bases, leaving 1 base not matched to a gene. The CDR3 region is CSVTSGGANEQFF. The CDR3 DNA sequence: TGCAGCGTGACTAGCGGGGGGGCCAATGAGCAGTTCTTC.

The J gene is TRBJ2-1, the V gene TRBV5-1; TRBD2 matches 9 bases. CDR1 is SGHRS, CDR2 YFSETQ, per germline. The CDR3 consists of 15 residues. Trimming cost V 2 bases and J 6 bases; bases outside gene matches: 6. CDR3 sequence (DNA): TGCGCCAGCAGCTTAATAGCGGGGGTCTTCAATGAGCAGTTCTTC. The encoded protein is CASSLIAGVFNEQFF.

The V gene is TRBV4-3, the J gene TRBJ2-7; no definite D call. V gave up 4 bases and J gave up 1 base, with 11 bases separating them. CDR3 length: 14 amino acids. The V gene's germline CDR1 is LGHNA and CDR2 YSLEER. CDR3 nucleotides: TGCGCCAGCAGCCCTAGACAAAGGTCCTACGAGCAGTACTTC. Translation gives CASSPRQRSYEQYF.